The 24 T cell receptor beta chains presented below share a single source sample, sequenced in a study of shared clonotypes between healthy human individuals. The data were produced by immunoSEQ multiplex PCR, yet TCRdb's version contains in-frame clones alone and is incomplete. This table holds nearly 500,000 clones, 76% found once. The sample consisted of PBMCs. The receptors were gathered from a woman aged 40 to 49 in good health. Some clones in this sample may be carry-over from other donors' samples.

CDR3 DNA sequence: TGCAGCGTTGCTACCGGGACAGGGGTGGATGAGCAGTTCTTC. Encoded protein: CSVATGTGVDEQFF. The V call is TRBV29-1, the J call TRBJ2-1; 10 bases are shared with TRBD1. The CDR3 loop spans 14 amino acids. Germline V gene lookup returns CDR1 SQVTM and CDR2 ANQGSEA. After removal of 4 bases from V and 8 bases from J, the junction contained 8 bases not matched to a gene.

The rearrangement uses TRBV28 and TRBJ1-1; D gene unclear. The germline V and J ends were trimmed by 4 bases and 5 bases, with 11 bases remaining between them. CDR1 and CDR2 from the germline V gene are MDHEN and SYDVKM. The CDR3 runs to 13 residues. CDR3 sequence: CASSYDKLTEAFF. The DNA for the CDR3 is TGTGCCAGCAGTTACGACAAGTTGACTGAAGCTTTCTTT. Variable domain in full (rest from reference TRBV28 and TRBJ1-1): DVKVTQSSRYLVKRTGEKVFLECVQDMDHENMFWYRQDPGLGLRLIYFSYDVKMKEKGDIPEGYSVSREKKERFSLILESASTNQTSMYLCASSYDKLTEAFFGQGTRLTVV.

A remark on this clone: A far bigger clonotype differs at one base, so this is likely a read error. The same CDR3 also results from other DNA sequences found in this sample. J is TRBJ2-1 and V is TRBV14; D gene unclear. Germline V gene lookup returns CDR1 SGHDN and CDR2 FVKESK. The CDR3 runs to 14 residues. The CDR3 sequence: CASSQRDLEDEQFF. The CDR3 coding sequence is TGTGCCAGCAGCCAGCGCGACTTAGAGGATGAACAGTTCTTC.

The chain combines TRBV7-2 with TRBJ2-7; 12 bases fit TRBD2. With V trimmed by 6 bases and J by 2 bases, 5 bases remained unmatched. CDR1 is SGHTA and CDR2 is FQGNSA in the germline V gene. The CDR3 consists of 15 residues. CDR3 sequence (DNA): TGTGCCAGCAGGTCGGGACTAGCGGGTCCCTACGAGCAGTACTTC. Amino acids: CASRSGLAGPYEQYF. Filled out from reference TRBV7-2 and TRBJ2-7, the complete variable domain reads GAGVSQSPSNKVTEKGKDVELRCDPISGHTALYWYRQSLGQGLEFLIYFQGNSAPDKSGLPSDRFSAERTGGSVSTLTIQRTQQEDSAVYLCASRSGLAGPYEQYFGPGTRLTVT.

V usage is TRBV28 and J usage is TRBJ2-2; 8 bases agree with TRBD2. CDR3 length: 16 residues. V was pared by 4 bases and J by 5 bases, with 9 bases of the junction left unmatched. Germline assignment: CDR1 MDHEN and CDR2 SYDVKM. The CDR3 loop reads CASSSPGGPGTGELFF. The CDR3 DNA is TGTGCCAGCAGTTCCCCGGGAGGGCCGGGAACCGGGGAGCTGTTTTTT.

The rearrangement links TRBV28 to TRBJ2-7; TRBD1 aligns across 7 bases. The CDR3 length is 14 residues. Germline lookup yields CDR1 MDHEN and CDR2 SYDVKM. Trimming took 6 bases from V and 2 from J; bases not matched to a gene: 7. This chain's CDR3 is CASRSGQSAYEQYF. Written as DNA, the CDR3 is TGTGCCAGCAGATCGGGACAGAGTGCCTACGAGCAGTACTTC.

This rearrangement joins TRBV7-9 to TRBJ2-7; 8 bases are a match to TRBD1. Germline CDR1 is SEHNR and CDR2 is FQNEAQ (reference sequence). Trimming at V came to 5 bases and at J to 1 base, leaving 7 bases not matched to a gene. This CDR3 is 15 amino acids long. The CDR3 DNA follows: TGTGCCAGCAGCCCGACCCGGGACAGGTCCTACGAGCAGTACTTC. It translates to CASSPTRDRSYEQYF.

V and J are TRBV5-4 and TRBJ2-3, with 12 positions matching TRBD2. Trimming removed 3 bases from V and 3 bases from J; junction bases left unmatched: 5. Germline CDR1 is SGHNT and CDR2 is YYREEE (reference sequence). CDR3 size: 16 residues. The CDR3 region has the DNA TGTGCCAGCAGCTCCGGGACTAGCGGGCAGACAGATACGCAGTATTTT. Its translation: CASSSGTSGQTDTQYF.

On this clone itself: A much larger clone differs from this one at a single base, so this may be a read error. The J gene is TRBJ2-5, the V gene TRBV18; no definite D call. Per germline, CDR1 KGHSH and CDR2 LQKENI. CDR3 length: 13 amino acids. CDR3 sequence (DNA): TGTGCCAACTCACCAAACGGAGAAGAGACCCAGTACTTC. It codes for CANSPNGEETQYF. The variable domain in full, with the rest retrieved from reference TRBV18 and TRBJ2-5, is NAGVMQNPRHLVRRRGQEARLRCSPMKGHSHVYWYRQLPEEGLKFMVYLQKENIIDESGMPKERFSAEFPKEGPSILRIQQVVRGDSAAYFCANSPNGEETQYFGPGTRLLVL.

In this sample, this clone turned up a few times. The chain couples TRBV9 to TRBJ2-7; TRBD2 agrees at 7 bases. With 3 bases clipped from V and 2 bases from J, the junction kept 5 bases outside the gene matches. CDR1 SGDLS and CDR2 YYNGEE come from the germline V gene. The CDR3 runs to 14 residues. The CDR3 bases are TGTGCCAGCAGCGATGGACTAGGAGCCTACGAGCAGTACTTC. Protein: CASSDGLGAYEQYF.

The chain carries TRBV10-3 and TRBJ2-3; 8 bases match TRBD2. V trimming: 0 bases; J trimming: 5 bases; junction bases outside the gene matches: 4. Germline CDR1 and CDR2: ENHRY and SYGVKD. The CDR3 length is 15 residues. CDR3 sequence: CAISESGTSGDTQYF. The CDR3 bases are TGTGCCATCAGTGAGTCGGGCACTAGCGGAGATACGCAGTATTTT.

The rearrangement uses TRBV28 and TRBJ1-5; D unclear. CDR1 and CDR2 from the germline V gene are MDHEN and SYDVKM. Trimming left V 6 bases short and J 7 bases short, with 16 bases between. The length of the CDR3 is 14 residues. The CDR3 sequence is CASSDTSGRQPQHF. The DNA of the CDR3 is TGTGCCAGCAGCGACACCTCGGGAAGGCAGCCCCAGCATTTT.

CDR3 loop: CAWNSGGEKLFF. CDR3 sequence (DNA): TGTGCCTGGAACTCGGGGGGTGAAAAACTGTTTTTT. The chain combines TRBV30 with TRBJ1-4, with D possibly TRBD1 on 5 matching bases. Trimming removed 4 bases at V and 7 bases at J, with 10 bases between. The CDR3 covers 12 residues. The germline V gene has CDR1 GTSNPN and CDR2 SVGIG (reference sequence). The full variable domain, rest sourced from reference TRBV30 and TRBJ1-4, is SQTIHQWPATLVQPVGSPLSLECTVEGTSNPNLYWYRQAAGRGLQLLFYSVGIGQISSEVPQNLSASRPQDRQFILSSKKLLLSDSGFYLCAWNSGGEKLFFGSGTQLSVL.

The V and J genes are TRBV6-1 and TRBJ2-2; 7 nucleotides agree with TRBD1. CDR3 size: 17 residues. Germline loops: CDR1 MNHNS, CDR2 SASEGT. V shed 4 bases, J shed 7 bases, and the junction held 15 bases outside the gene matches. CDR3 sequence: CASSGSFSGTEGGELFF. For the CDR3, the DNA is TGTGCCAGCAGTGGCTCCTTCTCCGGGACAGAAGGCGGGGAGCTGTTTTTT.

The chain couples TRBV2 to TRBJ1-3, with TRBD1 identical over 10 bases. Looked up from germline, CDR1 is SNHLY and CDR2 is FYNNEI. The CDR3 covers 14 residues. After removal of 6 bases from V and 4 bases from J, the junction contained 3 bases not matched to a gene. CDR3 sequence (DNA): TGTGCCAGCAGCGTGGGACAGGGGGGAAACACCATATATTTT. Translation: CASSVGQGGNTIYF.

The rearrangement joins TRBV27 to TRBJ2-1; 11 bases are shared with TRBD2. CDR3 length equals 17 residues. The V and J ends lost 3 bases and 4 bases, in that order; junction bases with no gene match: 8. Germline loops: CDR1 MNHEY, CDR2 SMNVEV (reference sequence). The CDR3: CASSFYGTSGSYNEQFF. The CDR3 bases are TGTGCCAGCAGTTTCTACGGAACTAGCGGGAGTTACAATGAGCAGTTCTTC.

CDR3 coding DNA: TGTGCCAGCAGTGATAGCTTCCTGGGACTTAGCACAGATACGCAGTATTTT. The encoded protein is CASSDSFLGLSTDTQYF. The V gene is TRBV2, the J gene TRBJ2-3; maybe TRBD2 (6 bases). The CDR3 contains 17 residues. Germline-derived CDR1 and CDR2 are SNHLY and FYNNEI. The V end lost 3 bases, the J end lost 0 bases, and 16 bases lay between the germline ends. The whole variable domain, filled in from reference TRBV2 and TRBJ2-3, reads EPEVTQTPSHQVTQMGQEVILRCVPISNHLYFYWYRQILGQKVEFLVSFYNNEISEKSEIFDDQFSVERPDGSNFTLKIRSTKLEDSAMYFCASSDSFLGLSTDTQYFGPGTRLTVL.

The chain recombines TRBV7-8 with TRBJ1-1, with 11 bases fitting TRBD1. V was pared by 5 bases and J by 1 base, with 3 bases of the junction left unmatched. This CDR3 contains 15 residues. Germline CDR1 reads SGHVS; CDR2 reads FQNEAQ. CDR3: CASSPGQGGNTEAFF. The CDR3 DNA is TGTGCCAGCAGCCCGGGACAGGGGGGGAACACTGAAGCTTTCTTT.

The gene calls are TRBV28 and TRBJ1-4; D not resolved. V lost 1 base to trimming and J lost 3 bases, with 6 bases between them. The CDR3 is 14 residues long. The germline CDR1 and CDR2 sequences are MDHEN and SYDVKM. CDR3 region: CASSLSGSNEKLFF. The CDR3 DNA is TGTGCCAGCAGTTTATCGGGTTCTAATGAAAAACTGTTTTTT. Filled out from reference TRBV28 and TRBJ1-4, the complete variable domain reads DVKVTQSSRYLVKRTGEKVFLECVQDMDHENMFWYRQDPGLGLRLIYFSYDVKMKEKGDIPEGYSVSREKKERFSLILESASTNQTSMYLCASSLSGSNEKLFFGSGTQLSVL.

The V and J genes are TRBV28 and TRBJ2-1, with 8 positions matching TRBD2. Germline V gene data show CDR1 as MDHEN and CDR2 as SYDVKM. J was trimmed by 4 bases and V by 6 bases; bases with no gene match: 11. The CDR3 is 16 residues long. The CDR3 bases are TGTGCCAGCAGACCCAGCGGGAGAATGGGGTACAATGAGCAGTTCTTC. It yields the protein CASRPSGRMGYNEQFF.

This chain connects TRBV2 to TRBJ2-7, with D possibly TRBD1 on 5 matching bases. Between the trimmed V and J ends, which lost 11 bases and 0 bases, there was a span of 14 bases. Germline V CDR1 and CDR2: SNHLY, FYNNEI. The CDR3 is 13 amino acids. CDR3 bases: TGTGCCGGGGCAAAAGAAAGCTCCTACGAGCAGTACTTC. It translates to CAGAKESSYEQYF.

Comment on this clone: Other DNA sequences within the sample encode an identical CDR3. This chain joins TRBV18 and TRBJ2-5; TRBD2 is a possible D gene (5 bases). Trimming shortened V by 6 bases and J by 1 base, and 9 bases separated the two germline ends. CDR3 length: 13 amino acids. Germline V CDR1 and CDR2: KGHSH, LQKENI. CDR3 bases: TGTGCCAGCTCGCCAGCGGTCCAAGAGACCCAGTACTTC. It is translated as CASSPAVQETQYF. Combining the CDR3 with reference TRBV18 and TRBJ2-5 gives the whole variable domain NAGVMQNPRHLVRRRGQEARLRCSPMKGHSHVYWYRQLPEEGLKFMVYLQKENIIDESGMPKERFSAEFPKEGPSILRIQQVVRGDSAAYFCASSPAVQETQYFGPGTRLLVL.

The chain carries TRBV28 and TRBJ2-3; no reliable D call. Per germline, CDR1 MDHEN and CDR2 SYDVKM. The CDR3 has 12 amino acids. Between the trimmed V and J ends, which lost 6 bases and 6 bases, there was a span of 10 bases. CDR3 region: CASSGPPDTQYF. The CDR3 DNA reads TGTGCCAGCAGCGGGCCGCCGGATACGCAGTATTTT.

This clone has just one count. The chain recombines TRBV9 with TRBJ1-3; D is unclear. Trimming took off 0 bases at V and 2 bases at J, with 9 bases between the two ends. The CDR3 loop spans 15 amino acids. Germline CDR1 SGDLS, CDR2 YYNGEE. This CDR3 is CASSVVGLTGNTIYF. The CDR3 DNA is TGTGCCAGCAGCGTAGTGGGTCTCACTGGAAACACCATATATTTT.